This TCR beta chain was sequenced during a study of cytomegalovirus exposure and HLA in healthy donors. The germline gives CDR1 SQVTM, CDR2 ANQGSEA. The V and J ends lost 5 bases and 1 base, in that order; junction bases with no gene match: 7. CDR3 length: 14 amino acids. This clone was counted a few times. Vbeta (60) and Jbeta (13) primers were used in the PCR. Some clones are missing from TCRdb's copy, which holds only in-frame ones; the method was immunoSEQ multiplex PCR. Counted here are fewer than 110,000 clones, around 77% occurring once; the ten biggest clones make up over 4%. The sequence derives from a man in his forties or fifties in good health and CMV-seropositive. This chain connects TRBV29-1 to TRBJ1-1; TRBD1 matches 7 bases. Sequencing was done on a sample of PBMCs. DNA of the CDR3: TGCAGCGTTAAACAGGGGTCGGGGAACACTGAAGCTTTCTTT. Its translation: CSVKQGSGNTEAFF.